The entry that follows covers one TCR beta chain sequence. The data stem from a study of blood T cell repertoires in COVID-19. Across the study: Nucleic acid was either cDNA or gDNA, and it came from T cells, B-cell-depleted T cells, or PBMCs.

V lost 0 bases and J lost 5, with 9 bases in between. The CDR3 runs 14 residues. CDR1 SGHRS and CDR2 YFSETQ come from the germline V gene. Generated by immunoSEQ multiplex PCR, the TCRdb table keeps only in-frame clones and is missing some. Here the sample spans some 200,000 clones, around 84% being singletons. The sequence came from a man aged 30 to 45 with active or convalescent COVID-19. Sequencing input: peripheral blood. V and J are TRBV5-1 and TRBJ2-1; a weak D match, TRBD2 (5 bases). CDR3 bases: TGCGCCAGCAGCTTGGACGGGATCAACAATGAGCAGTTCTTC. This encodes CASSLDGINNEQFF.